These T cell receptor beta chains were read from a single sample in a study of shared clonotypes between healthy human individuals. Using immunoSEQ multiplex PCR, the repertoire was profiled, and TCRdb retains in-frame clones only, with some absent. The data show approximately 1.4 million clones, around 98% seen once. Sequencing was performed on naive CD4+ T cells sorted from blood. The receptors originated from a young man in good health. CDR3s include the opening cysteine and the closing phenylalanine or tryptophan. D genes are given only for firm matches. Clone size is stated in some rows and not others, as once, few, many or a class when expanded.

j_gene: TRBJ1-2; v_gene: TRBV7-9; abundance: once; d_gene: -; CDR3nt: TGTGCCAGCAGCTTAACATGGGGTGACTATGGCTACACCTTC; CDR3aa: CASSLTWGDYGYTF
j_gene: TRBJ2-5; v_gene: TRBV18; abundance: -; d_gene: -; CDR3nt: TGTGCCAGCTCTCCGGACAATCGTCCCGCGTACTTC; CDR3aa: CASSPDNRPAYF
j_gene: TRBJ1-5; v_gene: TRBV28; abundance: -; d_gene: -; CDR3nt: TGTGCCAGCAGTTTAGCCTACCGGGGCGGTTATCAGCCCCAGCATTTT; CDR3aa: CASSLAYRGGYQPQHF
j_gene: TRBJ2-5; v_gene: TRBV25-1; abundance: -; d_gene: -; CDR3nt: TGTGCCAGCTGTCGGACAGCCCAAGAGACCCAGTACTTC; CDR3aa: CASCRTAQETQYF
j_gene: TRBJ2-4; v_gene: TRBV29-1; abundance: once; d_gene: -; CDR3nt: TGCAGCGTAGAATCCCCCAGTGCGAAAAACATTCAGTACTTC; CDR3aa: CSVESPSAKNIQYF
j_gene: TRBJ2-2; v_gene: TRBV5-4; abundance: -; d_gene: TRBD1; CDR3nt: TGTGCCAGCAGCCTACAGGGGCCCGGGGAGCTGTTTTTT; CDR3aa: CASSLQGPGELFF
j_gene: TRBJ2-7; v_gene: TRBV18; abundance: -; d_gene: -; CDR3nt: TGTGCCAGCCTTAGGACACTGGGAGGTGACGAGCAGTACTTC; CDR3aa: CASLRTLGGDEQYF
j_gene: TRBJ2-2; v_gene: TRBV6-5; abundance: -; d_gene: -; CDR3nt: TGTGCCAGCAGTTACTTGGGGGGCGGCGGGGAGCTGTTTTTT; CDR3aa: CASSYLGGGGELFF
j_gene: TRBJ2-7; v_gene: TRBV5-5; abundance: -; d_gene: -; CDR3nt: TGTGCCAGCAGCTTGAACAGGAACTACGAGCAGTACTTC; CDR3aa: CASSLNRNYEQYF
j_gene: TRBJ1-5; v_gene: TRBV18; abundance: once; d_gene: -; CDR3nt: TGTGCCAGCTCCCTGACTAATCAGCCCCAGCATTTT; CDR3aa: CASSLTNQPQHF
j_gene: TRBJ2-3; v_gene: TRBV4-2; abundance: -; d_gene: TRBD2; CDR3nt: TGTGCCAGCAGCCAAGATGAGGCCAGCGGGGGAACTGCTAGCACAGATACGCAGTATTTT; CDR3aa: CASSQDEASGGTASTDTQYF
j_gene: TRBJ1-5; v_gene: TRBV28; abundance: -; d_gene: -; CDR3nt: TGTGCCAGCAGTTTAGGGCAGGGAGATCAGCCCCAGCATTTT; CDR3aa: CASSLGQGDQPQHF
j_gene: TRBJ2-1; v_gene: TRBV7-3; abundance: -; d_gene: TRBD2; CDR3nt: TGTGCCAGCAGCTTACTAGCGGGAGCCCCCAATGAGCAGTTCTTC; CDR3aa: CASSLLAGAPNEQFF
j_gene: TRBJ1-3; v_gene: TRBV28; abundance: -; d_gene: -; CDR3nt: TGTGCCAGCAGTAGTCCAGGCTCTGGAAACACCATATATTTT; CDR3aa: CASSSPGSGNTIYF
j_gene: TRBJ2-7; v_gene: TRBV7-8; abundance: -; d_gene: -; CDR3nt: TGTGCCAGCAGCCCACGGGACCTCTCCTACGAGCAGTACTTC; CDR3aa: CASSPRDLSYEQYF
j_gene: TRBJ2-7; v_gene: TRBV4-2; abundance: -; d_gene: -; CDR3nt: TGTGCCAGCAGCCAAGGATGGGAACGGGAGACTCGTGGTGAGCAGTACTTC; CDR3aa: CASSQGWERETRGEQYF
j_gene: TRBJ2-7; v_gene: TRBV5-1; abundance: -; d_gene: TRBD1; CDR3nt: TGCGCCAGCAGGAGGACAGGGGCCTACGAGCAGTACTTC; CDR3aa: CASRRTGAYEQYF
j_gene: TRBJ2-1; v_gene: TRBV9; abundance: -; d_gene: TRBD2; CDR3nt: TGTGCCAGCAGCGCCCTAGCGGGAGGCTACAATGAGCAGTTCTTC; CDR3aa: CASSALAGGYNEQFF
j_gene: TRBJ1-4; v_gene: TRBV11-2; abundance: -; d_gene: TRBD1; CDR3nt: TGTGCCAGCAGCCCTACAGGGGCAACTAATGAAAAACTGTTTTTT; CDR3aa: CASSPTGATNEKLFF
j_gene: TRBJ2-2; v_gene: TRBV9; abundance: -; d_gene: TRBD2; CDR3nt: TGTGCCAGCAGCGTAGGGTTAGCGGGGGACACCGGGGAGCTGTTTTTT; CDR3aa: CASSVGLAGDTGELFF
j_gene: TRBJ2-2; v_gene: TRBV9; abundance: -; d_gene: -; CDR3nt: TGTGCCAGCAGCCCACTCAGCGGGCAAACGTTCGGCGGGGAGCTGTTTTTT; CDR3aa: CASSPLSGQTFGGELFF
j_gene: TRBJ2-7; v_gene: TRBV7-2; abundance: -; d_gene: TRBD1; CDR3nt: TGTGCCAGCACCGCACAGACAGGGCTTGTCTACGAGCAGTACTTC; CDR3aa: CASTAQTGLVYEQYF
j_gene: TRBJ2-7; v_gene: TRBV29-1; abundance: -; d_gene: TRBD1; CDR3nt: TGCAGCGTTGCAACCGGGACAGGACCCTACGAGCAGTACTTC; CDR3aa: CSVATGTGPYEQYF
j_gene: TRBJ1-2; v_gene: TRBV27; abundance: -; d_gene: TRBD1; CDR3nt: TGTGCCAGCAGACGGACAGGGATTTATGGCTACACCTTC; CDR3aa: CASRRTGIYGYTF
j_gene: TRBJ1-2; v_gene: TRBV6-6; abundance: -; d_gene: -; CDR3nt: TGTGCCAGCAGTGCGGATTCTCAGGGGTATGGCTACACCTTC; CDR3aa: CASSADSQGYGYTF
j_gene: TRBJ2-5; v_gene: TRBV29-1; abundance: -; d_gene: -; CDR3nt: TGCAGCGATTGGGGACATTTCCAAGAGACCCAGTACTTC; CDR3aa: CSDWGHFQETQYF
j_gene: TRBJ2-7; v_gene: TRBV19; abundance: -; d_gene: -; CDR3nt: TGTGCCAGTAGTAGCACTAGCAATCCCACTCGGGAGCAGTACTTC; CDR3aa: CASSSTSNPTREQYF
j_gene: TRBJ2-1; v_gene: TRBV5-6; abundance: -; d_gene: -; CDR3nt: TGTGCCAGCAGCCCTCCGGCCGGGGGCGACAAGTTCTTC; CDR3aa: CASSPPAGGDKFF
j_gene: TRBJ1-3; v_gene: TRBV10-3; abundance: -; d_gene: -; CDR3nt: TGTGCCATCAGAAGAGGTGGGTTCTCTGGAAACACCATATATTTT; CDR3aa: CAIRRGGFSGNTIYF
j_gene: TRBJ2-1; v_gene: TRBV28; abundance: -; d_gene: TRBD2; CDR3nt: TGTGCCAGCAGTACCGGGACTAGACGCAATGAGCAGTTCTTC; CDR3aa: CASSTGTRRNEQFF
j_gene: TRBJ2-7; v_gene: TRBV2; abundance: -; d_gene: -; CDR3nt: TGTGCCAGCAGTGAACTCGGGACACTGTACGAGCAGTACTTC; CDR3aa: CASSELGTLYEQYF
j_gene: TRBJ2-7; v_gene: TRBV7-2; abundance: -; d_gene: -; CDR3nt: TGTGCCAGCAGCTTAGGCTCTGCTCACGGGCAGTACTTC; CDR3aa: CASSLGSAHGQYF
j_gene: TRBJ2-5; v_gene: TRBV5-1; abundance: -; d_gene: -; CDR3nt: TGCGCCAGCAGTCCGGGACAAAAAGAGACCCAGTACTTC; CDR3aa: CASSPGQKETQYF
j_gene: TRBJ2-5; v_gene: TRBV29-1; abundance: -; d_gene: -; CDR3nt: TGCAGCGCCTTGCTCGTCTTTCAAGAGACCCAGTACTTC; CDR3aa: CSALLVFQETQYF
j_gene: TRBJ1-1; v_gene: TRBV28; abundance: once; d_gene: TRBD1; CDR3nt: TGTGCCAGCAGTAGGACAGGGCCCACTGAAGCTTTCTTT; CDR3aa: CASSRTGPTEAFF
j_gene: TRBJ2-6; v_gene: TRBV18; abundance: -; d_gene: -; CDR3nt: TGTGCCAGCTCTCTAAGCTCGAGCCTGGTCTCTGGGGCCAACGTCCTGACTTTC; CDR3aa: CASSLSSSLVSGANVLTF
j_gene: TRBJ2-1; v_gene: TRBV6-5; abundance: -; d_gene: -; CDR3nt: TGTGCCAGCAGACCCGTGGGGCTGGGACGGGGAGAGCAGTTCTTC; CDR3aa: CASRPVGLGRGEQFF
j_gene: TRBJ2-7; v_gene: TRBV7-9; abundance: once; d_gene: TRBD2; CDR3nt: TGTGCCAGCAGCTTAGGACACGGCGGGAGTTCGACATTCTACGAGCAGTACTTC; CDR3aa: CASSLGHGGSSTFYEQYF
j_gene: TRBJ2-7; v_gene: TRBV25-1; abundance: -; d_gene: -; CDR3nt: TGTGCCAGCAGTGCCAGGGTTTCCTCCTACGAGCAGTACTTC; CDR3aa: CASSARVSSYEQYF
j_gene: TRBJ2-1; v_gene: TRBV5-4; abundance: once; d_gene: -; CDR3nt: TGTGCCAGCAGCTTGGAACCGGGATACATATACAATGAGCAGTTCTTC; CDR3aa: CASSLEPGYIYNEQFF
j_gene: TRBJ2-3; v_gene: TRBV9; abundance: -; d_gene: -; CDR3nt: TGTGCCAGCAGCTCGACTGCAGATACGCAGTATTTT; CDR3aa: CASSSTADTQYF
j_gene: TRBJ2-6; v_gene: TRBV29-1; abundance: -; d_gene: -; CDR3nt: TGCAGCGTTGGGTTCTCTGGGGCCAACGTCCTGACTTTC; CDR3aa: CSVGFSGANVLTF
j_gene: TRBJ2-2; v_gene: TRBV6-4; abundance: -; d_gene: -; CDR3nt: TGTGCCAGCAGTGGGACAGTGAACACCGGGGAGCTGTTTTTT; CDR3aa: CASSGTVNTGELFF
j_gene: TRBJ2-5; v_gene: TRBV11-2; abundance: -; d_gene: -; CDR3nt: TGTGCCAGCAGCTCGCTGAAGCAGGGCCAAGAGACCCAGTACTTC; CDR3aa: CASSSLKQGQETQYF